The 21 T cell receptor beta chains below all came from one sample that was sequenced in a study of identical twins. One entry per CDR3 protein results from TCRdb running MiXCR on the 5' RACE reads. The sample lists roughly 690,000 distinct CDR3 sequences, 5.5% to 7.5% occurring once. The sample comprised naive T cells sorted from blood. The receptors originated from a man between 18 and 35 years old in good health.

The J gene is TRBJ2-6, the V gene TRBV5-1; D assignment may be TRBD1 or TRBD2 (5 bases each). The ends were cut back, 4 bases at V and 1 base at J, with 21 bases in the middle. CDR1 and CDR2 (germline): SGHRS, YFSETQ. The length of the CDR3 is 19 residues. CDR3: CASSPGTAEPLSGANVLTF. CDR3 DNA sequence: TGCGCCAGCAGCCCGGGGACGGCCGAGCCCCTGTCTGGGGCCAACGTCCTGACTTTC. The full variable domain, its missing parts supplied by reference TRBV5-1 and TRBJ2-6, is KAGVTQTPRYLIKTRGQQVTLSCSPISGHRSVSWYQQTPGQGLQFLFEYFSETQRNKGNFPGRFSGRQFSNSRSEMNVSTLELGDSALYLCASSPGTAEPLSGANVLTFGAGSRLTVL.

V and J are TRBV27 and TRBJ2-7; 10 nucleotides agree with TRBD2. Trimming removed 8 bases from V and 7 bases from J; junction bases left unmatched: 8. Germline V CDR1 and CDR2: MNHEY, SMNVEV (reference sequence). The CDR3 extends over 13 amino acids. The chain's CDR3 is CASAWTSGGEQYF. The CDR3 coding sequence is TGTGCCAGCGCTTGGACTAGCGGTGGGGAGCAGTACTTC.

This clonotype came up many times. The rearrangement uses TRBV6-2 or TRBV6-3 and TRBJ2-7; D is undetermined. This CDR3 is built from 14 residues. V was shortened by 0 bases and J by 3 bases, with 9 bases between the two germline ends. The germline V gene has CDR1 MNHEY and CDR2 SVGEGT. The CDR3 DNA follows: TGTGCCAGCAGTTACTCACGGGTAAGCTACGAGCAGTACTTC. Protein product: CASSYSRVSYEQYF.

The CDR3 reads CASSFTSGGNEQFF. For the CDR3, the DNA is TGTGCCAGCAGCTTTACTAGCGGGGGGAATGAGCAGTTCTTC. The chain uses TRBV7-8 and TRBJ2-1, with 12 bases fitting TRBD2. CDR3 length: 14 residues. Unmatched junction bases numbered 1, after V lost 3 bases and J lost 7 bases. The germline CDR1 and CDR2 sequences are SGHVS and FQNEAQ.

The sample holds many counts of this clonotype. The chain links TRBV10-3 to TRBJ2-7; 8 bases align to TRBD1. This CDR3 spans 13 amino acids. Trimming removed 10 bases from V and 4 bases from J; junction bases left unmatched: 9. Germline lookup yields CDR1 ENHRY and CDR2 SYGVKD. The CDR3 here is CATGTGGAYEQYF. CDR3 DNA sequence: TGTGCCACCGGGACAGGTGGGGCATACGAGCAGTACTTC.

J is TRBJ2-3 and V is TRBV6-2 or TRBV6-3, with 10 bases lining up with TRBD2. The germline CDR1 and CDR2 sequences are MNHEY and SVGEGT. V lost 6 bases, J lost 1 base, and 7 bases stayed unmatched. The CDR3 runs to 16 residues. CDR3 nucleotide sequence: TGTGCCAGCAGAACACTAGCGGGACATCGCACAGATACGCAGTATTTT. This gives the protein CASRTLAGHRTDTQYF.

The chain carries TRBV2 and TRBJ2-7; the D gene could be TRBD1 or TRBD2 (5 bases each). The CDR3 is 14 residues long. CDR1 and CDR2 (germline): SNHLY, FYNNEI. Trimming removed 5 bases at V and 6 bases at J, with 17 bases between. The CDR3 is CASSRGPMGGEQYF. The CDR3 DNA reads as TGTGCCAGCAGTAGGGGACCCATGGGTGGCGAGCAGTACTTC.

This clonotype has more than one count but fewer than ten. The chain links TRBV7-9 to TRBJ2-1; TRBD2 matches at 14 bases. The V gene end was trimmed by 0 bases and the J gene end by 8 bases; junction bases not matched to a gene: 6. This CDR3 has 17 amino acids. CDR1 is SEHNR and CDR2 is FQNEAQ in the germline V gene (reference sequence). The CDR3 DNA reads TGTGCCAGCAGCTTAGCCCCGGGACTAGCGGGAGTGGATGAGCAGTTCTTC. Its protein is CASSLAPGLAGVDEQFF.

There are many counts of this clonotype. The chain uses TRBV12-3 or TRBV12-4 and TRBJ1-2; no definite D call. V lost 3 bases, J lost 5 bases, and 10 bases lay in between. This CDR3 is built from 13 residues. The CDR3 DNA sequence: TGTGCCAGCAGTTTCCGTACCCAGTATGGCTACACCTTC. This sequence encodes CASSFRTQYGYTF.

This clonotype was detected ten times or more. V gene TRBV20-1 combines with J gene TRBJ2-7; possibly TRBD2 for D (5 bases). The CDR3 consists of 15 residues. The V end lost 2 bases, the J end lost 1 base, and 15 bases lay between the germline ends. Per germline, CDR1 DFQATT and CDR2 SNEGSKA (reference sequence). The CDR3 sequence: CSARSEATSSYEQYF. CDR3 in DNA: TGCAGTGCTAGAAGCGAGGCCACTAGTTCCTACGAGCAGTACTTC.

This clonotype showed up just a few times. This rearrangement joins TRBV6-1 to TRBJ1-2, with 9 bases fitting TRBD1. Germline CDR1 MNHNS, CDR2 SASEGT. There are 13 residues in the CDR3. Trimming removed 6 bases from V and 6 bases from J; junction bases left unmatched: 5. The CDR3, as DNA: TGTGCCAGCAGGACGGACAGGGGTCATGGCTACACCTTC. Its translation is CASRTDRGHGYTF.

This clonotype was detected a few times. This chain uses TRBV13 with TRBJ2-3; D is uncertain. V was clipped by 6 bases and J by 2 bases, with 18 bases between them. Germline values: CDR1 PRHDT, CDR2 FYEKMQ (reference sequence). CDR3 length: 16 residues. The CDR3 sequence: CASRRTRALITDTQYF. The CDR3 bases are TGTGCCAGCAGACGGACCCGGGCGCTTATCACAGATACGCAGTATTTT.

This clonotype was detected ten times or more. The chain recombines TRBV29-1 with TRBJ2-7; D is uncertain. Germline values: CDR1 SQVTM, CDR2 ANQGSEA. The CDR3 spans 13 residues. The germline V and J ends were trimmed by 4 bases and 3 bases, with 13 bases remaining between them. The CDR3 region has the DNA TGCAGCGTTGCGCCTAGGGCCTTCTACGAGCAGTACTTC. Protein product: CSVAPRAFYEQYF.

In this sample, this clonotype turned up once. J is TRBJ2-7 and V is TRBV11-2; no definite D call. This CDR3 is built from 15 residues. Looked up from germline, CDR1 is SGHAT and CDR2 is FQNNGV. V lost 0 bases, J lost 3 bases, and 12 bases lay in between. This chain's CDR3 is CASSLELSSFYEQYV. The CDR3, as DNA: TGTGCCAGCAGCTTAGAATTATCGAGCTTCTACGAGCAGTACGTC.

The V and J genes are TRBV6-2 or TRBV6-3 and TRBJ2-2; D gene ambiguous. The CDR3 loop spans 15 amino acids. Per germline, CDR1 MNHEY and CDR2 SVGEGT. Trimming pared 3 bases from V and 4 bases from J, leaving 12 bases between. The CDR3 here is CASSYIWAGTGELFF. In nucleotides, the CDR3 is TGTGCCAGCAGTTATATCTGGGCCGGCACCGGGGAGCTGTTTTTT.

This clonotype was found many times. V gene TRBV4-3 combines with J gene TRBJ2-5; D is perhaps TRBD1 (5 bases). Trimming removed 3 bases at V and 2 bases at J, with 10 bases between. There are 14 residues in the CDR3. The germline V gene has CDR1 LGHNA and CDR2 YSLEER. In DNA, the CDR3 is TGCGCCAGCAGCCAGCGACAGAGTCAAGAGACCCAGTACTTC. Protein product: CASSQRQSQETQYF.

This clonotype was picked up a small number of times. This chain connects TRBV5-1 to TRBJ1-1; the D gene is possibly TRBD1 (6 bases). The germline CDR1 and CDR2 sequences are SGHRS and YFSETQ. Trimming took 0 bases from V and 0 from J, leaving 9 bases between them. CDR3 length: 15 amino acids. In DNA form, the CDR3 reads TGCGCCAGCAGCTTGGAGGCAGGGGTGAACACTGAAGCTTTCTTT. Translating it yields CASSLEAGVNTEAFF.

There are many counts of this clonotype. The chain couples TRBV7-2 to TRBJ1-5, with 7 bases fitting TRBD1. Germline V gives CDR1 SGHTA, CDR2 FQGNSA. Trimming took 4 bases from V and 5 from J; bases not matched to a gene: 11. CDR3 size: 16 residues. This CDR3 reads CASSSPDRDPYQPQHF. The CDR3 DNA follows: TGTGCCAGCAGCTCGCCTGACAGGGATCCCTATCAGCCCCAGCATTTT.

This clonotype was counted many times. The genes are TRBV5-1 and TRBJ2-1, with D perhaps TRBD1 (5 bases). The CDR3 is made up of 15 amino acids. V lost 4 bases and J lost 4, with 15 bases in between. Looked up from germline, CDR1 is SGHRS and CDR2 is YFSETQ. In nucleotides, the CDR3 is TGCGCCAGCAGCCCGGGTCGACAGAGATACAATGAGCAGTTCTTC. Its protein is CASSPGRQRYNEQFF.

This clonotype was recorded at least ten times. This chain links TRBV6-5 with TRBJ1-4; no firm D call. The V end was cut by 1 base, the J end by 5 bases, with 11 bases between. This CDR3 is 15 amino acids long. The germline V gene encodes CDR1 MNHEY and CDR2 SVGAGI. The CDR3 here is CASSYLGRENEKLFF. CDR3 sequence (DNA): TGTGCCAGCAGTTACTTGGGCCGCGAAAATGAAAAACTGTTTTTT.

CDR3 coding DNA: TGCGCCAGCAGCTACGGGACTAGCGGCCAGGTGGGGGAGCTGTTTTTT. It is translated as CASSYGTSGQVGELFF. The gene calls are TRBV5-1 and TRBJ2-2, with TRBD2 identical over 11 bases. This CDR3 spans 16 amino acids. CDR1 and CDR2 from the germline V gene are SGHRS and YFSETQ. V lost 3 bases to trimming and J lost 8 bases; unmatched junction nucleotides: 9.